This entry concerns a single TCR beta chain. Its antigen is currently unknown. These data are taken from a study of cytomegalovirus exposure and HLA in healthy donors. Points from the study as a whole: Reports showed the classifier diagnosing cytomegalovirus status with high specificity and sensitivity. Prior analysis indicated that the majority of TCR beta V segments exhibited productivity approximately 87% or approximately 30% of the time. A further, later analysis showed that HLA-associated TCR beta chains (compared with equally common others) were more clonally expanded.

When sampled, the donors appeared nominally healthy, though they likely had unrecorded immune exposures. The PCR used 60 Vbeta and 13 Jbeta primers. The assay was immunoSEQ multiplex PCR, and TCRdb's table has in-frame clones only and misses some. Recorded for this sample: approximately 110,000 clones. V lost 7 bases to trimming and J lost 2 bases; unmatched junction nucleotides: 1. Germline lookup yields CDR1 MNHEY and CDR2 SMNVEV (reference sequence). The CDR3 runs to 13 residues. This sequence originates from a man aged 30 to 45 in good health and CMV-seronegative. The chain employs TRBV27 and TRBJ2-7, with 11 bases aligning to TRBD2. The sample comprised PBMCs. The CDR3 nucleotides read TGTGCCAGCATGACTAGCGGGACCTACGAGCAGTACTTC. The encoded protein is CASMTSGTYEQYF.